A single T cell receptor (beta chain) is shown here with its context. Its antigen remains unknown. This specimen comes from a study of T cells expressing NK-cell markers. Background on the study: There were seven HCMV-seropositive donors and one seronegative donor among the eight sequenced.

Study results and limitations: Researchers report these clonotypes also headed the CD3+CD56-NKG2C+ fraction in four donors. Of CD8+ T cells, about 1.0-8% belonged to dominant NKG2C+ clonotypes in five to seven donors.

TCRdb reprocessed the 5' RACE reads and stores each CDR3 protein as one record, lacking DNA. This repertoire comprises about 440,000 distinct CDR3 sequences; its ten largest clones make up less than 7.5%. Germline V lookup: CDR1 LGHNA, CDR2 YNFKEQ. This CDR3 comprises 14 residues. This chain joins TRBV4-2 and TRBJ2-4; TCRdb reports TRBD1, a call that lacks DNA to check it against. The specimen sequenced was blood T cells: a sorted CD56 or NKG2C T cell subset, CD4+ or CD8+ T cells, or bulk PBMC T cells (not recorded which). The clonotype originates from a woman aged 18 to 75 in good health. CDR3 sequence: CASSPRQGFNIQYF.